This entry lists 2 T cell receptor beta chains sequenced from one sample in a study of Ad26.COV2.S vaccination and SARS-CoV-2 variants. The protocol was immunoSEQ multiplex PCR, while the TCRdb copy is restricted to in-frame clones and leaves out a portion. This table has approximately 500,000 clones, around 90% appearing once. The treatment is: roughly 19 received Ad26.COV2.S at low or high dose, single or two shots; 5 received placebo; per-sample allocation not given. Following the first vaccine or placebo injection, samples were taken on day 63. This specimen consisted of peripheral blood, obtained in a trial of Ad26.COV2.S vaccine versus placebo. The receptors come from a person between 18 and 65 years old who received the Ad26.COV2.S COVID-19 vaccine or a placebo.

The chain combines TRBV9 with TRBJ2-5; 7 bases map to TRBD2. V shed 0 bases, J shed 2 bases, and the junction held 4 bases outside the gene matches. Germline CDR1 and CDR2: SGDLS and YYNGEE. CDR3 length: 15 residues. Here the CDR3 DNA reads TGTGCCAGCAGCGTAGTAGGGGACTATCAAGAGACCCAGTACTTC. Protein: CASSVVGDYQETQYF.

This chain connects TRBV11-3 to TRBJ2-3; D gene unclear. The CDR3 length is 12 residues. Germline V CDR1 and CDR2: SGHNT, YENEEA. Between the trimmed V and J ends, which lost 0 bases and 4 bases, there was a span of 2 bases. The DNA for the CDR3 is TGTGCCAGCAGCTTAGAAGCAGATACGCAGTATTTT. It translates to CASSLEADTQYF.